The entry that follows covers one TCR beta chain sequence. The data were produced by immunoSEQ multiplex PCR, yet TCRdb's version contains in-frame clones alone and is incomplete. The sample records 2 million to 2.5 million clones, 85% to 95% being singletons. The source of the sample is a study of shared clonotypes between healthy human individuals. The CDR3 is 11 amino acids. Germline-derived CDR1 and CDR2 are MNHEY and SVGAGI. Trimming stripped 3 bases from V and 7 bases from J, with 7 bases between. V is TRBV6-5 and J is TRBJ2-7; D not certain. The sequencing sample was made of naive CD4+ T cells from PBMCs. Subset here: CD45RA+ positively selected. This TCR came from a man aged 18 to 29 in good health. Some clones in this sample may be carry-over from other donors' samples. The CDR3 reads CASSYNGEQYF. CDR3 nucleotide sequence: TGTGCCAGCAGTTATAATGGGGAGCAGTACTTC.